This T cell receptor beta chain was retrieved from a study of blood T cell repertoires in COVID-19. The method was immunoSEQ multiplex PCR; TCRdb's version includes in-frame clones alone and lacks a portion of them. Among fewer than 200,000 clones listed, roughly 84% were seen once. Unmatched junction bases numbered 5, after V lost 2 bases and J lost 6 bases. This CDR3 region has 14 residues. CDR1 is MNHNS, CDR2 SASEGT, per germline. This sequence joins TRBV6-1 and TRBJ1-2; 8 nucleotides agree with TRBD1. Sequenced input: PBMCs or T cells enriched from blood (not recorded which). This TCR was sampled from a woman in her twenties or thirties who had been exposed to COVID-19. The CDR3: CASSELRQGNGYTF. CDR3 nucleotides: TGTGCCAGCAGTGAACTGAGACAGGGGAATGGCTACACCTTC.